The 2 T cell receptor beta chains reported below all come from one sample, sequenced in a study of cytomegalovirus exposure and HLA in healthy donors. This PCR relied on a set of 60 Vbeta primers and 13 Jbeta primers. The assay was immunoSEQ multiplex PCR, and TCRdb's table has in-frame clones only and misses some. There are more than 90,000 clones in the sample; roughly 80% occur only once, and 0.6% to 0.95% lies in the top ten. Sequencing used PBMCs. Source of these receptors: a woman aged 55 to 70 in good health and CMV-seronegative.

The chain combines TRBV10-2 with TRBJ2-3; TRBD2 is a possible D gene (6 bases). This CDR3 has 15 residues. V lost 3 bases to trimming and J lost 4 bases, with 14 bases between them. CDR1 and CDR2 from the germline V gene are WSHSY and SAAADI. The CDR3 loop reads CASSELAVAADTQYF. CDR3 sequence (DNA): TGCGCCAGCAGTGAATTGGCGGTAGCGGCAGATACGCAGTATTTT.

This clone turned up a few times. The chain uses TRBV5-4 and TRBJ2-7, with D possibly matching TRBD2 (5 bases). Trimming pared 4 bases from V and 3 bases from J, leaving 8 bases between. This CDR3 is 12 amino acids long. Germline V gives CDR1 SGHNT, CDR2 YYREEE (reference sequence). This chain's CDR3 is CASSEGDYEQYF. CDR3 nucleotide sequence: TGTGCCAGCAGCGAGGGAGACTACGAGCAGTACTTC.